This T cell receptor (beta chain) emerged from a study of cytotoxic CD8 clonotypes in ibrutinib-treated CLL. Produced via immunoSEQ multiplex PCR; TCRdb's table is partial and in-frame only. The data show 150,000 to 200,000 clones, with nearly 90% seen just once and 3% to 3.5% held by the top ten. Germline-derived CDR1 and CDR2 are SGHRS and YFSETQ. V was clipped by 5 bases and J by 3 bases, with 9 bases between them. The CDR3 length is 12 residues. PBMCs were cryopreserved, and roughly 2 micrograms of genomic DNA from them went into TCR beta libraries. The genes are TRBV5-1 and TRBJ2-7; possibly TRBD1 for D (6 bases). This receptor was identified in a human donor with chronic lymphocytic leukemia. The specimen was PBMCs, collected at disease progression, from a patient treated with ibrutinib. For the CDR3, the DNA is TGCGCCAGCAGGGCAGGGGACTACGAGCAGTACTTC. This codes for CASRAGDYEQYF.